This entry is about one T cell receptor beta chain. Its target antigen remains unknown. Base qualities are not at hand, and no much larger clone is one base apart. Different DNA sequences within this sample yield the same CDR3. CDR1 and CDR2 are drawn from the germline V gene (reference sequence): SGHNT, YYREEE. The CDR3 sequence holds 14 residues, the cysteine and phenylalanine included. The kept DNA is CDR3 alone, 42 bases in frame from the first base. V is reduced by 3 bases and J by 1 base, leaving a spacing of 10 bases between them. Each donor gave one peripheral blood draw, around 100 mL on average, collected into heparinised tubes. A BD FACSAria II and a panel including CD45RO, CCR7, CD25, CD127, CD95 and CD27 were used to sort naive, central memory, regulatory and stem cell-like memory CD4+ T cells. A purity above 95% was achieved for all sorted populations. PBMCs were separated immediately by Lymphoprep density gradient centrifugation and were stained directly, without being cultured. So that batch effects would be minimized, each experiment stained and sorted samples in pairs, pairing one healthy donor with one patient.

This record comes from a study of beta chain features in type 1 diabetes (dated by TCRdb to about 2018). About the investigation overall: No differences in mean age, gender distribution, total cell number or subset yield were found between patients and healthy donors. A total of under 140,000,000 sorted cells were examined across all samples, and the number of cells per subset was strongly correlated with RNA yield. The study compared the TCRB repertoires of sorted circulating CD4+ T cell subsets in recently diagnosed type 1 diabetes patients with those in matched healthy donors. Whereas all 28 donors provided naive and central memory subsets, regulatory and stem cell-like memory subsets were isolated from just 8 patients and roughly eight healthy donors.

What the work shows at the level of the full study, not this receptor alone: A moderate but significant shortening of TCRB CDR3 length was observed in type 1 diabetes patients in all four CD4+ subsets. PCR may preferentially amplify shorter templates, but because patient and control samples were amplified and corrected together, any resulting skew would affect both groups equally. Naive, central memory and regulatory TCRB repertoires appeared to be more alike among patients than among healthy donors. Only small numbers of individuals were included in the HLA sub-analyses, which left unresolved whether HLA type had any influence on TCRB rearrangement. Because cDNA was sequenced instead of genomic DNA, activated cells with high expression could be over-represented, although the groups did not differ in activation or CD3 levels. At VDJ recombination sites, patients with type 1 diabetes made fewer insertions and deleted more nucleotides, a pattern implying thymic rearrangement abnormalities.

The High Capacity cDNA Reverse Transcription Kit was used to reverse transcribe all of the isolated RNA, meaning that expressed TCRB transcripts were what got sequenced. Deep immunoSEQ sequencing was performed on naive, central memory and regulatory T cell samples, with an average of approximately 4 million total reads per sample. Sorted cells were lysed in RLT buffer and RNA was extracted with DNase-treated RNeasy Micro or Mini kits, depending on cell number. Each cell subset was processed on its own to prevent cross-contamination, while patient and healthy donor samples were processed together. TCRB sequences were amplified from cDNA with the immunoSEQ multiplex PCR, producing 87-bp fragments spanning the CDR3 region. Amplicons were sequenced on the Illumina HiSeq platform. Per the source publication's procedure: Synthetic template baselines were used to correct PCR bias computationally, reads within Hamming distance 2 were collapsed, and singletons that could not be merged were discarded. Reads were aligned against IMGT so that V, D and J genes, CDR3 length and insertions or deletions at six rearrangement sites could be assigned. Clonotype counts were normalized to sorted cell number within each subset before computing true diversity and Gini coefficients with the tcR R package. Repertoire sharing was quantified using the overlap coefficient calculated on TCRB nucleotide sequences. Out-of-frame TCRB sequences from naive cells were analyzed as a proxy for the pre-selection repertoire. TCRdb limited this immuneACCESS table to in-frame rearrangements with V and J called. A share of clones is missing; checked studies link under half to unresolved V genes, and the rest is unexplained. The V and J calls and the clone size are those of that table, but D and trimming were determined from the DNA. The sample contains about 360,000 clones, around 13% of them found a single time. The ten biggest clones cover more than 0.015% of the sample.

The TCR originated in a man between 18 and 35 years old in good health. The material sequenced was naive CD4+ T cells from blood. Taken with the paper, the label for cell subset or site translates to: true naive CD4+ T cells. Rearrangement joined TRBV5-4 to TRBJ2-5, with the D segment identity uncertain. CDR3 region: CASSSTGGQETQYF. The DNA sequence reads TGTGCCAGCAGCTCCACGGGTGGCCAAGAGACCCAGTACTTC.